A selection of T cell receptor beta chains follows, all from one sample in a study of T cells after yellow fever vaccination. TCRdb called the 5' RACE reads again in MiXCR, with one record for every CDR3 protein. The sample shows about 550,000 distinct CDR3 sequences, over 15% of them seen only once. The sequencing used PBMCs, collected 15 days after the yellow fever booster vaccination. The receptors derive from a man younger than 40 who received the YFV17D yellow fever vaccine. The CDR3 runs from the conserved cysteine through the conserved F or W. D genes are given only for firm matches. Size is stated for part of the rows, as once, few or many counts, or as a class when the clone is expanded.

NA,TRBV4-3,few,TRBJ1-1,CASSQDSWAGTEAFF,TGCGCCAGCAGCCAAGATTCCTGGGCCGGAACTGAAGCTTTCTTT
NA,TRBV2,once,TRBJ2-4,CASSDSRRDIRYF,TGTGCCAGCAGTGACTCCCGGCGAGACATTCGTTACTTC
NA,TRBV5-1,few,TRBJ2-1,CASSAAGGSYNEQFF,TGCGCCAGCAGCGCAGCCGGGGGCTCCTACAATGAGCAGTTCTTC
TRBD2,TRBV7-9,NA,TRBJ2-1,CASSIGTSGYNEQFF,TGTGCCAGCAGCATTGGGACTAGCGGATACAATGAGCAGTTCTTC
NA,TRBV6-5,few,TRBJ2-7,CASQRGSGGSSNEQYF,TGTGCCAGCCAAAGGGGGAGTGGCGGGAGCTCTAACGAGCAGTACTTC
NA,TRBV15,many,TRBJ2-1,CATNGRLKNNEQFF,TGTGCCACCAATGGTAGGCTTAAAAACAATGAGCAGTTCTTC
TRBD2,TRBV4-1,few,TRBJ2-1,CASSQDGRAYNEQFF,TGCGCCAGCAGCCAAGACGGGAGGGCCTACAATGAGCAGTTCTTC
NA,TRBV20-1,few,TRBJ1-3,CSAIGNTIYF,TGCAGTGCTATAGGAAACACCATATATTTT
NA,TRBV3-1,few,TRBJ1-1,CASSQVEGRTEAFF,TGTGCCAGCAGCCAAGTCGAGGGTCGGACTGAAGCTTTCTTT
TRBD1,TRBV7-2,few,TRBJ2-2,CASSSAGTVAGELFF,TGTGCCAGCAGCTCCGCTGGGACAGTCGCCGGGGAGCTGTTTTTT
NA,TRBV27,NA,TRBJ1-5,CASSFYNQPQHF,TGTGCCAGCAGTTTCTACAATCAGCCCCAGCATTTT
TRBD1,TRBV5-1,NA,TRBJ2-5,CASSLTGAEETQYF,TGCGCCAGCAGCTTGACAGGGGCGGAAGAGACCCAGTACTTC
NA,TRBV12-3/TRBV12-4,NA,TRBJ2-1,CASSRIDNEQFF,TGTGCCAGCAGTCGGATCGACAATGAGCAGTTCTTC
TRBD1,TRBV7-6,NA,TRBJ2-1,CASSKQTGGVLNEQFF,TGTGCCAGCAGCAAGCAAACAGGGGGCGTTTTGAATGAGCAGTTCTTC
TRBD2,TRBV5-1,few,TRBJ2-1,CASSLAGDDYNEQFF,TGCGCCAGCAGCTTAGCGGGAGATGATTACAATGAGCAGTTCTTC
NA,TRBV5-1,NA,TRBJ2-5,CASSFGYSETQYF,TGCGCCAGCAGCTTTGGGTATTCGGAGACCCAGTACTTC
NA,TRBV7-9,NA,TRBJ2-7,CASSLVEVNSEQYF,TGTGCCAGCAGCTTAGTGGAGGTTAACAGCGAGCAGTACTTC
TRBD2,TRBV7-2,NA,TRBJ2-5,CASSLGRSSGIKETQYF,TGTGCCAGCAGCTTAGGAAGGTCTAGCGGGATAAAAGAGACCCAGTACTTC
NA,TRBV9,few,TRBJ2-2,CASSVTGIGNTGELFF,TGTGCCAGCAGCGTAACAGGGATCGGGAACACCGGGGAGCTGTTTTTT
NA,TRBV18,NA,TRBJ2-3,CASSPVALSGGGPDTQYF,TGTGCCAGCTCACCGGTTGCCCTGAGCGGAGGTGGGCCAGATACGCAGTATTTT
NA,TRBV18,NA,TRBJ2-1,CASSPGRSHNEQFF,TGTGCCAGCTCACCAGGACGGTCCCACAATGAGCAGTTCTTC
NA,TRBV15,NA,TRBJ1-1,CATSREDVLRGTEAFF,TGTGCCACCAGCAGAGAGGACGTCCTAAGGGGCACTGAAGCTTTCTTT
NA,TRBV7-2,few,TRBJ1-2,CASSPGGRAMYGYTF,TGTGCCAGCAGCCCTGGGGGCAGGGCAATGTATGGCTACACCTTC
NA,TRBV20-1,NA,TRBJ2-3,CSARDGGGGTDTQYF,TGCAGTGCTAGAGATGGGGGAGGAGGCACAGATACGCAGTATTTT
NA,TRBV6-1,few,TRBJ2-2,CASNIYPGAGELFF,TGTGCCAGCAATATCTACCCCGGAGCCGGGGAGCTGTTTTTT
NA,TRBV6-2/TRBV6-3,many,TRBJ2-2,CASSQTWTANTGELFF,TGTGCCAGCAGCCAGACCTGGACAGCGAACACCGGGGAGCTGTTTTTT
NA,TRBV11-2,many,TRBJ2-1,CASSGRGDEQFF,TGTGCCAGCAGCGGTAGGGGCGATGAGCAGTTCTTC
TRBD2,TRBV6-5,few,TRBJ2-3,CASSLGLAPGTDTQYF,TGTGCCAGCAGTCTTGGACTAGCACCTGGCACAGATACGCAGTATTTT
TRBD2,TRBV7-9,few,TRBJ2-1,CASSLLAGVDEQFF,TGTGCCAGCAGCCTCCTAGCGGGAGTAGATGAGCAGTTCTTC
TRBD2,TRBV12-3/TRBV12-4,NA,TRBJ2-3,CASSPGLAVVDTQYF,TGTGCCAGCAGCCCGGGACTAGCGGTAGTAGATACGCAGTATTTT
TRBD2,TRBV7-9,few,TRBJ2-1,CASSWGLAPSNEQFF,TGTGCCAGCAGCTGGGGACTAGCCCCCTCCAATGAGCAGTTCTTC
NA,TRBV7-2,few,TRBJ1-1,CASSLFPLSDEAFF,TGTGCCAGCAGCTTGTTTCCCCTCAGCGATGAAGCTTTCTTT
NA,TRBV3-1,NA,TRBJ2-3,CASSQDWRRIARTDTQYF,TGTGCCAGCAGCCAAGACTGGAGGCGGATCGCTCGCACAGATACGCAGTATTTT
TRBD1,TRBV6-5,many,TRBJ2-5,CASSSRGRETQYF,TGTGCCAGCAGTAGCAGGGGGCGTGAGACCCAGTACTTC
NA,TRBV11-2,NA,TRBJ2-3,CASSFPPNTQYF,TGTGCCAGCAGCTTTCCCCCCAATACGCAGTATTTT
NA,TRBV19,NA,TRBJ2-2,CASSIRRGVGELFF,TGTGCCAGTAGCATCAGACGGGGAGTCGGGGAGCTGTTTTTT
TRBD1,TRBV11-2,NA,TRBJ2-1,CASSSFGTGINEQFF,TGTGCCAGCAGCTCGTTCGGGACAGGGATCAATGAGCAGTTCTTC
NA,TRBV4-3,NA,TRBJ2-3,CASSQVGEDTQYF,TGCGCCAGCAGCCAAGTGGGGGAAGATACGCAGTATTTT
NA,TRBV20-1,few,TRBJ2-7,CSARTYEQYF,TGCAGTGCGAGGACCTACGAGCAGTACTTC
TRBD2,TRBV12-3/TRBV12-4,few,TRBJ2-7,CASSYGRSGSSSYYEQYF,TGTGCCAGCAGTTACGGCCGTAGCGGGAGTAGTTCTTATTACGAGCAGTACTTC
NA,TRBV6-5,NA,TRBJ2-5,CASSFTRTSYQETQYF,TGTGCCAGCAGTTTTACGAGGACCTCGTACCAAGAGACCCAGTACTTC
TRBD2,TRBV4-2,few,TRBJ2-5,CASSQDVTSGQETQYF,TGTGCCAGCAGCCAAGATGTGACTAGCGGTCAAGAGACCCAGTACTTC
NA,TRBV4-3,few,TRBJ2-2,CASSQEMVRGYKHTGELFF,TGCGCCAGCAGCCAAGAAATGGTTCGCGGTTATAAACACACCGGGGAGCTGTTTTTT
NA,TRBV12-5,NA,TRBJ1-1,CASGWTVNTEAFF,TGTGCTAGTGGTTGGACTGTGAACACTGAAGCTTTCTTT
NA,TRBV9,NA,TRBJ2-2,CASSVDGGGTGELFF,TGTGCCAGCAGCGTAGATGGGGGCGGCACCGGGGAGCTGTTTTTT
NA,TRBV7-9,few,TRBJ2-3,CASSPRGGPTDTQYF,TGTGCCAGCAGCCCCCGAGGGGGTCCCACAGATACGCAGTATTTT
TRBD2,TRBV5-1,NA,TRBJ2-1,CASSLETGLAYNEQFF,TGCGCTAGCAGCTTGGAAACGGGACTAGCGTACAATGAGCAGTTCTTC
TRBD2,TRBV10-3,NA,TRBJ2-1,CAIRRALAEPYNEQFF,TGTGCCATCAGACGGGCGCTAGCGGAACCCTACAATGAGCAGTTCTTC
TRBD1,TRBV3-1,many,TRBJ2-7,CASSQQGVYEQYF,TGTGCCAGCAGCCAACAGGGGGTTTACGAGCAGTACTTC
NA,TRBV7-2,NA,TRBJ1-6,CASSDNSPLHF,TGTGCCAGCAGCGATAATTCACCCCTCCACTTT
NA,TRBV5-1,many,TRBJ2-7,CASSLSGTYEQYF,TGCGCCAGCAGCTTGTCGGGGACCTACGAGCAGTACTTC
TRBD2,TRBV29-1,few,TRBJ2-7,CSAEIPSGRGPGEQYF,TGCAGCGCTGAGATCCCTAGCGGGAGAGGACCGGGCGAGCAGTACTTC